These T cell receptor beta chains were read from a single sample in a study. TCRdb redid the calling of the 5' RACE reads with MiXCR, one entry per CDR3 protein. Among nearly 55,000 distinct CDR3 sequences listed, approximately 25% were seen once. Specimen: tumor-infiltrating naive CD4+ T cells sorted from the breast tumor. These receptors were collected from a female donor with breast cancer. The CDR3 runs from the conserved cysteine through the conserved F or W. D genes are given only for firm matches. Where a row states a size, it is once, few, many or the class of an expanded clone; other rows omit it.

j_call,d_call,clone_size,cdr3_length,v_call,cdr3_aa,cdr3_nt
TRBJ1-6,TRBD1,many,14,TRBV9,CASSGTGVLAPLHF,TGTGCCAGCAGCGGGACAGGGGTACTGGCACCCCTCCACTTT
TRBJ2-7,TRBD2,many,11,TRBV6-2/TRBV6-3,CASGGAREQYF,TGTGCCTCGGGGGGAGCGCGCGAGCAGTACTTC
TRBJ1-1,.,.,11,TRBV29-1,CSAHKNTEAFF,TGCAGCGCTCACAAGAACACTGAAGCTTTCTTT
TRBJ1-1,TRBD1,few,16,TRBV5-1,CASSSRTGPRNTEAFF,TGCGCCAGCAGCTCCAGGACAGGGCCGAGGAACACTGAAGCTTTCTTT
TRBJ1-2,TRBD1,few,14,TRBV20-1,CSARARGGNYGYTF,TGCAGTGCTAGAGCTCGAGGGGGCAACTATGGCTACACCTTC
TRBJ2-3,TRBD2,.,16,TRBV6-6,CASSRLAGGPQDTQYF,TGTGCCAGCAGCCGACTAGCGGGAGGGCCGCAAGATACGCAGTATTTT
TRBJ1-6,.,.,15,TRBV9,CASSLGGGGNSPLHF,TGTGCCAGCAGCTTGGGCGGGGGGGGAAATTCACCCCTCCACTTT
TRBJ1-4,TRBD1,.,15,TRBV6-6,CASRGTGGTNEKLFF,TGTGCCAGCAGGGGGACAGGGGGAACTAATGAAAAACTGTTTTTT
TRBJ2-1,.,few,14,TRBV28,CASSPADIYNEQFF,TGTGCCAGCAGCCCAGCGGACATATACAATGAGCAGTTCTTC
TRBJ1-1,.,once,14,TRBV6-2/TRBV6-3,CASSLGNGNTEAFF,TGTGCCAGCAGTTTGGGTAATGGGAACACTGAAGCTTTCTTT
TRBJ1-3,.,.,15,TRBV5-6,CASSFFSGSGNTIYF,TGTGCCAGCAGCTTCTTTTCAGGCTCTGGAAACACCATATATTTT
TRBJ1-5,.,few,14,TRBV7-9,CASSLEGLDQPQHF,TGTGCCAGCAGCTTGGAAGGGTTGGATCAGCCCCAGCATTTT
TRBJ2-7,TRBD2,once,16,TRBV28,CASSFQTSGRTYEQYF,TGTGCCAGCAGTTTTCAGACTAGCGGGAGAACCTACGAGCAGTACTTC
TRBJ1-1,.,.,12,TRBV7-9,CASSLVGREAFF,TGTGCCAGCAGCTTAGTTGGCCGTGAAGCTTTCTTT
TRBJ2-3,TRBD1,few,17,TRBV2,CASSDIGGAEAPDTQYF,TGTGCCAGCAGTGATATAGGGGGCGCGGAGGCCCCAGATACGCAGTATTTT
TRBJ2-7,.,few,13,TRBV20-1,CSAAGTSHYEQYF,TGCAGTGCTGCCGGGACATCTCATTACGAGCAGTACTTC
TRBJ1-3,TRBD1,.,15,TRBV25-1,CASSAPGGSGSTIYF,TGTGCCAGCAGCGCTCCAGGGGGCTCTGGAAGCACCATATATTTT
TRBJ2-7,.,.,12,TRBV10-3,CAISESAREQYF,TGTGCCATCAGTGAGTCGGCCCGGGAGCAGTACTTC
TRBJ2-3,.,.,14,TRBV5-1,CASSSRVLADTQYF,TGCGCCAGCAGCTCCAGGGTTTTGGCAGATACGCAGTATTTT
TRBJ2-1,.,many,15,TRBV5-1,CASSPRSGFNNEQFF,TGCGCCAGCAGCCCCCGTTCAGGATTCAACAATGAGCAGTTCTTC
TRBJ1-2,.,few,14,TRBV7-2,CASSLTVANYGYTF,TGTGCCAGCAGCTTGACAGTTGCTAACTATGGCTACACCTTC
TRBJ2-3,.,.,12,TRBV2,CASSYFEDTQYF,TGTGCCAGCAGTTACTTCGAAGATACGCAGTATTTT
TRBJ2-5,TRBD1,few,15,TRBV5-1,CASSLAGQVQETQYF,TGCGCCAGCAGCTTGGCCGGACAGGTCCAAGAGACCCAGTACTTC
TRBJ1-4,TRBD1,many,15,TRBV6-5,CASSETGTGFEKLFF,TGTGCCAGCAGTGAAACCGGGACAGGGTTTGAAAAACTGTTTTTT
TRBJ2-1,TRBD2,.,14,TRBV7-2,CASRLAGVENEQFF,TGTGCCAGCAGGTTAGCGGGAGTAGAAAATGAGCAGTTCTTC
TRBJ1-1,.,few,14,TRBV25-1,CASSEADSLAEAFF,TGTGCCAGCAGTGAAGCGGACAGTCTCGCGGAAGCTTTCTTT
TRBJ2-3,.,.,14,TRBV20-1,CSELTRGDGGTQYF,TGCAGTGAATTGACCCGGGGTGACGGTGGTACGCAGTATTTT
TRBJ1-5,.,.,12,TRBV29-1,CSVGARDQAQHF,TGCAGCGTTGGGGCGAGGGACCAGGCCCAGCATTTT
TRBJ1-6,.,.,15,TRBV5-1,CANTQSGRGESPLHF,TGCGCCAACACCCAATCAGGGAGGGGTGAATCACCCCTCCACTTT
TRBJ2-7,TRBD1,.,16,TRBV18,CASSQKTGGIGNEQCF,TGTGCCAGCTCCCAAAAAACAGGGGGTATTGGAAACGAGCAGTGCTTC
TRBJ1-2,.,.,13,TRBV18,CASRLGENYGYTF,TGTGCCAGCCGCTTAGGGGAGAACTATGGCTACACCTTC
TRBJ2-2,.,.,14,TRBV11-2,CASSLTTGTGELFF,TGTGCCAGCAGCTTAACCACCGGCACCGGGGAGCTGTTTTTT
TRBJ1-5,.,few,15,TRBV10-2,CASSESGGSNQPQHF,TGCGCCAGCAGTGAGTCGGGGGGTAGCAATCAGCCCCAGCATTTT
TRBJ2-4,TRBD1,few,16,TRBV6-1,CASSEFFGTGSDIQYF,TGTGCCAGCAGTGAATTTTTTGGGACAGGGTCGGACATTCAGTACTTC
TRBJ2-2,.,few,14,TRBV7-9,CASSLASSTGELFF,TGTGCCAGCAGCTTAGCATCGAGCACCGGGGAGCTGTTTTTT
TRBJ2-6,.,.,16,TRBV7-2,CAGGRGPSSGANVLTF,TGTGCCGGGGGCAGGGGCCCCTCCTCTGGGGCCAACGTCCTGACTTTC
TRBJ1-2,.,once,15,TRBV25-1,CACSDPQGLRSGYTF,TGTGCCTGCAGTGATCCCCAGGGGCTACGCAGTGGCTACACCTTC
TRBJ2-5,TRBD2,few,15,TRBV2,CASSRQTSGRETQYF,TGTGCCAGCAGCCGTCAGACTAGCGGGAGGGAGACCCAGTACTTC
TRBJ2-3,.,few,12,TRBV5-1,CASSLTEDTQYF,TGCGCCAGCAGCTTGACTGAGGATACGCAGTATTTT
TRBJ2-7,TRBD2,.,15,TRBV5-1,CASKTLAGSSYEQYF,TGCGCCAGCAAAACCCTAGCGGGTTCCTCCTACGAGCAGTACTTC
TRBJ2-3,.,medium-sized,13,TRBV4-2,CASSQGQDGTQYF,TGTGCCAGCAGCCAAGGTCAGGATGGTACGCAGTATTTT
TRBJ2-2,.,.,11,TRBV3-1,CASSQSGELFF,TGTGCCAGCAGCCAAAGCGGGGAGCTGTTTTTT
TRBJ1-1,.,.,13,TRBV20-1,CSARDQRNTEAFF,TGCAGTGCTAGGGATCAGCGAAACACTGAAGCTTTCTTT
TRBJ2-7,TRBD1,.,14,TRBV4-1,CASSQPRQGPEQYF,TGCGCCAGCAGCCAGCCCAGACAGGGCCCCGAGCAGTACTTC
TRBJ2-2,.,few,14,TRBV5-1,CASSSVGTTGELFF,TGCGCCAGCAGCTCCGTGGGGACCACCGGGGAGCTGTTTTTT
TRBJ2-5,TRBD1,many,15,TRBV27,CASRKSRDRQTTQYF,TGTGCCAGCCGAAAGTCCCGGGACAGACAAACGACCCAGTACTTC
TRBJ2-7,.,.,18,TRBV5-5,CASSPGAGALRGTYEQYF,TGTGCCAGCAGCCCCGGGGCAGGGGCCCTAAGGGGAACCTACGAGCAGTACTTC
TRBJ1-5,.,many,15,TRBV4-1,CASSQDRAGNQPQHF,TGCGCCAGCAGCCAAGATAGGGCAGGGAATCAGCCCCAGCATTTT